The present T cell receptor (beta chain) was sequenced within a study of cytomegalovirus exposure and HLA in healthy donors. It was with 60 Vbeta and 13 Jbeta primers that the PCR ran. This table comes from immunoSEQ multiplex PCR, and its TCRdb copy is limited to in-frame clones, with some not included. The table lists around 140,000 clones, approximately 72% of them singletons. Study-wide results and limits: The study dropped some indistinguishable V segments, TRBV6-2 and TRBV6-3 among them. Previous analysis showed most TCR beta V segments were productive about 87% or about 30% of the time. Specificity for CMV antigens was confirmed in vitro for three of the CMV-associated chains.

Germline CDR1 and CDR2: MGHDK and SYGVNS. V lost 2 bases, J lost 4 bases, and 11 bases lay in between. The CDR3 has 14 amino acids. There are a few counts of this clone. The antigen is undetermined. At sampling all donors were nominally healthy, likely with unrecorded immune exposures. Sequences were obtained from PBMCs. The rearrangement joins TRBV25-1 to TRBJ1-1; perhaps TRBD1 as D (5 bases). The receptor was derived from a woman aged 55-70 years in good health and CMV-seronegative. The CDR3 loop reads CASSEGGMSTEAFF. CDR3 coding DNA: TGTGCCAGCAGTGAAGGGGGGATGAGCACTGAAGCTTTCTTT.